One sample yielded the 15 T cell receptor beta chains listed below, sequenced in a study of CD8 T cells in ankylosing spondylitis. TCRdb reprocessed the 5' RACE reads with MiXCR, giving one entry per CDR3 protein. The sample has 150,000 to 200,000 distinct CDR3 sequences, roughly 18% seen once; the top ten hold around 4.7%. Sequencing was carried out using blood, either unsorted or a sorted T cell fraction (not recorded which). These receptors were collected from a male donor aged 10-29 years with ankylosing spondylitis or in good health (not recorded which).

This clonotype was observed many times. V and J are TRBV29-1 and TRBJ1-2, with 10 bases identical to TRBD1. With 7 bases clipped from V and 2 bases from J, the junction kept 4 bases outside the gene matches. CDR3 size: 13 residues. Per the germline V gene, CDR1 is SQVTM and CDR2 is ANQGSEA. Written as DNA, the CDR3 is TGCAGCGCAACGACAGGGGGCAACTATGGCTACACCTTC. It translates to CSATTGGNYGYTF.

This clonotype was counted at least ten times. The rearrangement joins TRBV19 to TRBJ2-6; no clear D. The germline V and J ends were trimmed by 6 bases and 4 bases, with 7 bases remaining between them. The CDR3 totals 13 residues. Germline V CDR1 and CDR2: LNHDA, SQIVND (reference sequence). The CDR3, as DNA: TGTGCCAGTAGCACGAGGGGGGCCAACGTCCTGACTTTC. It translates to CASSTRGANVLTF.

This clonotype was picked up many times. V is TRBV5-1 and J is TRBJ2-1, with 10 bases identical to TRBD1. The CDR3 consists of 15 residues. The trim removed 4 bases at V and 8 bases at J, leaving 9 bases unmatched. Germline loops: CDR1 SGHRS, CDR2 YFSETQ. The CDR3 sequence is CASSIPRDRGDEQFF. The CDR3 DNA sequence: TGCGCCAGCAGCATTCCCCGGGACAGGGGAGATGAGCAGTTCTTC.

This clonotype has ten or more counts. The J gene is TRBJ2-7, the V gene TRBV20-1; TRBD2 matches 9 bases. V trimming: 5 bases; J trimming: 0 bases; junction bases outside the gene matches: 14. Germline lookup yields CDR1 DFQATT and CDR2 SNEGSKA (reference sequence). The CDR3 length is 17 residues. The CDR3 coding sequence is TGCAGTGCTGGACCTTCTTGGGTAGCGGGAGTCTCCTACGAGCAGTACTTC. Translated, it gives CSAGPSWVAGVSYEQYF.

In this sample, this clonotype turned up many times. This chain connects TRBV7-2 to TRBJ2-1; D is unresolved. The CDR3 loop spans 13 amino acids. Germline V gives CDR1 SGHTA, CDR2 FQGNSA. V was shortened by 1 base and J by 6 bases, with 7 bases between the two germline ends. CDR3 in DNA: TGTGCCAGCAGCTTAGGACTCCTCAATGAGCAGTTCTTC. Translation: CASSLGLLNEQFF.

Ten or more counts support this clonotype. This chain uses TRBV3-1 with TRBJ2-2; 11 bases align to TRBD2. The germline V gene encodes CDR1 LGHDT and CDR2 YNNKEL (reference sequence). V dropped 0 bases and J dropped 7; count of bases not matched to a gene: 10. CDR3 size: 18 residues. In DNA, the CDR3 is TGTGCCAGCAGCCAAGATACTAGCGGGAGTAGGAGTATCGGGGAGCTGTTTTTT. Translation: CASSQDTSGSRSIGELFF.

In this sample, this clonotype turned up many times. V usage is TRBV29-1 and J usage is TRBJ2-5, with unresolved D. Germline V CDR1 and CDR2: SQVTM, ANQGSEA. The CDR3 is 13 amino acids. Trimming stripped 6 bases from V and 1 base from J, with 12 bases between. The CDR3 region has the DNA TGCAGCGTATCCGCCCTAACCCAAGAGACCCAGTACTTC. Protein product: CSVSALTQETQYF. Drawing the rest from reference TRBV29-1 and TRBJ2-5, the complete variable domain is SAVISQKPSRDICQRGTSLTIQCQVDSQVTMMFWYRQQPGQSLTLIATANQGSEATYESGFVIDKFPISRPNLTFSTLTVSNMSPEDSSIYLCSVSALTQETQYFGPGTRLLVL.

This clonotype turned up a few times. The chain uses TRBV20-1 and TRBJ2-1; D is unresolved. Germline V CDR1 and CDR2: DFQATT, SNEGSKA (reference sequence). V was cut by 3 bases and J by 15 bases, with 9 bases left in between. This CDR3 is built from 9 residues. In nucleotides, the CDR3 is TGCAGTGCTAGGATTCGTAGGTTCTTC. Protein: CSARIRRFF.

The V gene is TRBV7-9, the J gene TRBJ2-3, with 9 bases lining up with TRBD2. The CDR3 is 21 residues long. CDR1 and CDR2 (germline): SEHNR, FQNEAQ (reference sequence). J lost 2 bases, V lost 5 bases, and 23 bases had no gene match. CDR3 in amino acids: CASSPLPGGGETSGPTDTQYF. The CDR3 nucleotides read TGTGCCAGCAGCCCACTCCCAGGGGGGGGCGAGACTAGCGGACCCACAGATACGCAGTATTTT.

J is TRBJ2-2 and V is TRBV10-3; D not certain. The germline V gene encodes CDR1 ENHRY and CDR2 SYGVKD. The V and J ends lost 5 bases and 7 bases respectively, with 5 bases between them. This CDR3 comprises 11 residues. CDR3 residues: CAISSGGELFF. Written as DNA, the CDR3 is TGTGCCATCAGTTCGGGCGGGGAGCTGTTTTTT.

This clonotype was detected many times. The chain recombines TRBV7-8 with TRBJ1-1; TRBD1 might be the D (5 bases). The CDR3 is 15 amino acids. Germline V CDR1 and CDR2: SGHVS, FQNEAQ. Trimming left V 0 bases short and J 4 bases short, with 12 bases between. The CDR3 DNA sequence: TGTGCCAGCAGCTTAGCGGGGGTAAGGGGCACTGAAGCTTTCTTT. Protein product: CASSLAGVRGTEAFF. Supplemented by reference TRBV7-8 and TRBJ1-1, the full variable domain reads GAGVSQSPRYKVAKRGQDVALRCDPISGHVSLFWYQQALGQGPEFLTYFQNEAQLDKSGLPSDRFFAERPEGSVSTLKIQRTQQEDSAVYLCASSLAGVRGTEAFFGQGTRLTVV.

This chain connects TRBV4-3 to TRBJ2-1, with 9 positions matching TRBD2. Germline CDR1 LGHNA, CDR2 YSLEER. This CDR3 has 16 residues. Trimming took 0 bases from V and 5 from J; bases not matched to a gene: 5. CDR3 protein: CASSQDPLAGNNEQFF. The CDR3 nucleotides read TGCGCCAGCAGCCAAGATCCCCTAGCGGGGAACAATGAGCAGTTCTTC.

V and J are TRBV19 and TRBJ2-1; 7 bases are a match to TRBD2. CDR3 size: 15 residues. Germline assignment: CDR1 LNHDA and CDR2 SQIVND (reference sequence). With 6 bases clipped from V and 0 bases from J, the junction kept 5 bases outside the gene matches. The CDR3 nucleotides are TGTGCCAGTAGCGTAGCGGGTAGCTCCTACAATGAGCAGTTCTTC. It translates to CASSVAGSSYNEQFF.

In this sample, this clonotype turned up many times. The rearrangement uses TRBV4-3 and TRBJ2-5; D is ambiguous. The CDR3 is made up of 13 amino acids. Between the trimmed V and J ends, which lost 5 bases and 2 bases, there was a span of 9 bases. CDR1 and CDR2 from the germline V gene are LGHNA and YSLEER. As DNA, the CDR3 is TGCGCCAGCAGCAGGGAAATACAAGAGACCCAGTACTTC. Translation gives CASSREIQETQYF.

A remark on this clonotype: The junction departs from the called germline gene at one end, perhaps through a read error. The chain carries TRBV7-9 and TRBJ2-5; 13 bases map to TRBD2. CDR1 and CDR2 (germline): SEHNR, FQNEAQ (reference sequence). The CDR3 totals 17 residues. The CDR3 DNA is TGTGTCAGCAGCTTAGTGTTCGGGACTAGCGGGAAAAAGACCCAGTACTTC. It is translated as CVSSLVFGTSGKKTQYF. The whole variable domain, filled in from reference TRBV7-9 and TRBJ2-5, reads DTGVSQNPRHKITKRGQNVTFRCDPISEHNRLYWYRQTLGQGPEFLTYFQNEAQLEKSRLLSDRFSAERPKGSFSTLEIQRTEQGDSAMYLCVSSLVFGTSGKKTQYFGPGTRLLVL.